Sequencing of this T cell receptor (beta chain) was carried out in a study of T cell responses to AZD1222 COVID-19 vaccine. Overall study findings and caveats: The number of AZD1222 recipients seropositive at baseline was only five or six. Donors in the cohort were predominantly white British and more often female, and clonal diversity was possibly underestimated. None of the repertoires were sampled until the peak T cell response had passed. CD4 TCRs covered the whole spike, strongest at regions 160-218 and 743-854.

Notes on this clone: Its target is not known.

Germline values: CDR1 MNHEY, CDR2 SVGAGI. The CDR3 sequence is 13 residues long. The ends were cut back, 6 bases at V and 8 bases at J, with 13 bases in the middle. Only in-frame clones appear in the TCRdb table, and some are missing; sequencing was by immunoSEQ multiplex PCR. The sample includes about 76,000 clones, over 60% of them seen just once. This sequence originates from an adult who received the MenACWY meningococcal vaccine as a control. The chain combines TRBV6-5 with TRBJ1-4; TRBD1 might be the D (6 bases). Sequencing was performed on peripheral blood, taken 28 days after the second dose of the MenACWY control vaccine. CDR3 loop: CASSPDSEEKLFF. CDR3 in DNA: TGTGCCAGCAGCCCGGACAGCGAGGAAAAACTGTTTTTT.